This TCR beta chain was recovered during a study of shared clonotypes between healthy human individuals. Some clones are missing from TCRdb's copy, which holds only in-frame ones; the method was immunoSEQ multiplex PCR. The sample records about 680,000 clones, approximately 90% being singletons. Naive CD8 cells lacked CD45RO, underwent positive selection for CCR7 and left out terminally differentiated effector memory CD45RA+ cells. The TCR was taken from a man in his thirties or forties in good health. The sequenced material came from naive CD8+ T cells sorted from blood.

The CDR3 is CASSELQGPSTDTQYF. CDR3 coding DNA: TGCGCCAGCAGTGAGTTGCAGGGGCCTAGCACAGATACGCAGTATTTT. V is TRBV10-1 and J is TRBJ2-3; TRBD1 might be the D (6 bases). V lost 1 base to trimming and J lost 0 bases, with 11 bases between them. The CDR3 length is 16 residues. The germline CDR1 and CDR2 sequences are WNHNN and SYGVQD (reference sequence).